What follows are 13 T cell receptor beta chains derived from one specimen sequenced in a study of spatial heterogeneity in lung cancer. Time point defined: sample taken at primary tumor resection. Unsorted whole RNA from tumor, nontumor lung or frozen PBMC underwent sequencing. Each CDR3 protein gets one entry after TCRdb re-called the 5' RACE reads with MiXCR. The table shows 40,000 or so distinct CDR3 sequences, with around 5% occurring only once. Source: PBMCs, taken at surgery. The receptors here all came from a female donor with early-stage non-small cell lung cancer.

This clonotype was picked up many times. CDR3 nucleotides: TGCGCCAGCAGCTTGGAGCGACAGGGCACTAGAGGAGCTTTCTTT. Its translation is CASSLERQGTRGAFF. The rearrangement links TRBV5-1 to TRBJ1-1; 7 bases line up with TRBD1. The CDR3 covers 15 residues. Germline V gene sequence: CDR1 SGHRS, CDR2 YFSETQ. The V gene end was trimmed by 0 bases and the J gene end by 10 bases; junction bases not matched to a gene: 12.

There are a few counts of this clonotype. The chain links TRBV10-2 to TRBJ2-3, with D perhaps matching TRBD2 (5 bases). The CDR3 loop spans 13 amino acids. The ends were cut back, 6 bases at V and 2 bases at J, with 9 bases in the middle. The V gene's germline CDR1 is WSHSY and CDR2 SAAADI. CDR3 loop: CASSDGLTDTQYF. The CDR3 region has the DNA TGCGCCAGCAGCGACGGACTCACAGATACGCAGTATTTT.

DNA of the CDR3: TGTGCCAGCTCACCATTACCGAGCGATCAGCCCCAGCATTTT. Residues: CASSPLPSDQPQHF. V is TRBV18 and J is TRBJ1-5; D gene uncertain. CDR1 and CDR2 from the germline V gene are KGHSH and LQKENI. Deletions cut 2 bases from V and 5 bases from J, with 10 bases between. The CDR3 spans 14 residues.

The V and J genes are TRBV10-3 and TRBJ2-7; TRBD2 agrees at 9 bases. CDR3 size: 15 residues. CDR1 ENHRY and CDR2 SYGVKD come from the germline V gene. V dropped 2 bases and J dropped 3; count of bases not matched to a gene: 5. The CDR3 here is CAISELVSGGYEQYF. The CDR3 DNA follows: TGTGCCATCAGTGAGCTAGTTAGCGGGGGCTACGAGCAGTACTTC.

This clonotype showed up many times. The rearrangement uses TRBV6-2 or TRBV6-3 and TRBJ2-1, with D possibly TRBD1 on 6 matching bases. V lost 5 bases and J 0 bases, leaving 17 bases between the germline ends. Germline CDR1 is MNHEY and CDR2 is SVGEGT. This CDR3 region has 17 residues. CDR3 protein: CASSLLLGGVSYNEQFF. The CDR3 DNA follows: TGTGCCAGCAGTCTCCTTTTAGGGGGAGTCTCCTACAATGAGCAGTTCTTC.

The chain recombines TRBV9 with TRBJ2-3; either TRBD1 or TRBD2 may fit D (6 bases each). Per germline, CDR1 SGDLS and CDR2 YYNGEE. The CDR3 is 14 amino acids. V lost 3 bases to trimming and J lost 2 bases, with 10 bases between them. The DNA of the CDR3 is TGTGCCAGCAGCGAGGGGGGCACCACAGATACGCAGTATTTT. Its translation: CASSEGGTTDTQYF.

There are many counts of this clonotype. V is TRBV12-3 or TRBV12-4 and J is TRBJ1-1; D is possibly TRBD1 (5 bases). Trimming cost V 1 base and J 1 base, with 7 bases left between them. The CDR3 is made up of 14 amino acids. CDR3 region: CASSLGGANTEAFF. The CDR3 DNA reads TGTGCCAGCAGTTTAGGGGGCGCGAACACTGAAGCTTTCTTT.

This clonotype was detected many times. The rearrangement joins TRBV29-1 to TRBJ1-5; D might be TRBD1 (5 bases). Germline assignment: CDR1 SQVTM and CDR2 ANQGSEA. The CDR3 is made up of 14 amino acids. V was pared by 4 bases and J by 3 bases, with 13 bases between. The CDR3 loop is CSVAGGASNQPQHF. For the CDR3, the DNA is TGCAGCGTTGCGGGGGGAGCGTCCAATCAGCCCCAGCATTTT.

The V call is TRBV10-2, the J call TRBJ2-7, with D tentatively TRBD1 or TRBD2 (5 bases each). Looked up from germline, CDR1 is WSHSY and CDR2 is SAAADI. There are 14 residues in the CDR3. V lost 6 bases and J lost 6, with 18 bases in between. CDR3 region: CASSGVSRGSEQYF. Written as DNA, the CDR3 is TGCGCCAGCAGCGGAGTTTCCCGGGGCTCCGAGCAGTACTTC.

V and J are TRBV5-6 and TRBJ2-3; 8 nucleotides align to TRBD1. CDR1 is SGHDT, CDR2 YYEEEE, per germline. The CDR3 contains 14 residues. With 1 base clipped from V and 13 bases from J, the junction kept 11 bases outside the gene matches. The CDR3 is CASSLRAGGEGKYF. In nucleotides, the CDR3 is TGTGCCAGCAGCTTGCGGGCAGGGGGCGAGGGGAAGTATTTT. Filled out from reference TRBV5-6 and TRBJ2-3, the complete variable domain reads DAGVTQSPTHLIKTRGQQVTLRCSPKSGHDTVSWYQQALGQGPQFIFQYYEEEERQRGNFPDRFSGHQFPNYSSELNVNALLLGDSALYLCASSLRAGGEGKYFGPGTRLTVL.

This clonotype has at least ten counts. This chain links TRBV6-2 or TRBV6-3 with TRBJ1-1, with 7 bases that match TRBD1. Germline CDR1 is MNHEY and CDR2 is SVGEGT. V lost 2 bases and J lost 2; bases outside the gene matches: 2. This CDR3 spans 14 amino acids. The CDR3 loop is CASSYIGGNTEAFF. CDR3 DNA: TGTGCCAGCAGTTACATAGGGGGCAACACTGAAGCTTTCTTT.

V is TRBV6-2 or TRBV6-3 and J is TRBJ2-2; TRBD1 is a possible D gene (7 bases). V was pared by 5 bases and J by 0 bases, with 13 bases between. Germline V gene data show CDR1 as MNHEY and CDR2 as SVGEGT. The CDR3 is 16 amino acids. The CDR3 here is CASSETRGANTGELFF. The CDR3 coding sequence is TGTGCCAGCAGTGAAACCAGGGGGGCGAACACCGGGGAGCTGTTTTTT.

This clonotype turned up a few times. The chain combines TRBV9 with TRBJ1-1; D is uncertain. Germline CDR1 reads SGDLS; CDR2 reads YYNGEE. Trimming pared 0 bases from V and 2 bases from J, leaving 8 bases between. CDR3 length: 14 amino acids. CDR3 in amino acids: CASSVDAVNTEAFF. CDR3 nucleotides: TGTGCCAGCAGCGTAGACGCAGTTAACACTGAAGCTTTCTTT.